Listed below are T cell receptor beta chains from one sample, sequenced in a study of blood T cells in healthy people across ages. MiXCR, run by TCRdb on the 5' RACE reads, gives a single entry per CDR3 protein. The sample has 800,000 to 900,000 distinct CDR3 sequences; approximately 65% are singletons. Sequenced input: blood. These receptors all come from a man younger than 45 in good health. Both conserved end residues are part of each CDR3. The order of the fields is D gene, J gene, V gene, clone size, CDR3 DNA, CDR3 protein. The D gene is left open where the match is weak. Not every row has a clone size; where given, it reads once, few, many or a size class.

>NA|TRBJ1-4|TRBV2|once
TGTGCCAGCAGCCCACAGGGACCAACTAATGAAAAACTGTTTTTT
CASSPQGPTNEKLFF
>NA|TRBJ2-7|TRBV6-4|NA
TGTGCCAGCAGTGTGCGCTACGAGCAGTACTTC
CASSVRYEQYF
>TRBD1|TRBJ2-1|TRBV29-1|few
TGCAGCGTGAAGGGGGCAAATGAGCAGTTCTTC
CSVKGANEQFF
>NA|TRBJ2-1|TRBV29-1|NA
TGCAGCGTTGAGGCCATCCGAAATGAGCAGTTCTTC
CSVEAIRNEQFF
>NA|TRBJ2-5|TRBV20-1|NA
TGCAGTGCCAGGAGGGGAGGCCAAGAGACCCAGTACTTC
CSARRGGQETQYF
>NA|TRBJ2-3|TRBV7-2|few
TGTGCCAGCAGCTTAGCATGGCGGACAGATACGCAGTATTTT
CASSLAWRTDTQYF
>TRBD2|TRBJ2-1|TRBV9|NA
TGTGCCAGCGGCACTAGCGGGGGGAGCTCCTACAATGAGCAGTTCTTC
CASGTSGGSSYNEQFF
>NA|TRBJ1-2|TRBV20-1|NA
TGCAGTGCTAGGGGACCTTGGGATGGCTACACCTTC
CSARGPWDGYTF
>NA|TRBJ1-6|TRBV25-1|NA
TGTGCCAGCAGTGAAAACGGGGTCCTAGGGTCCTATAATTCACCCCTCCACTTT
CASSENGVLGSYNSPLHF
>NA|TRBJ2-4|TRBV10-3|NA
TGTGCCGTCAGTGATCCCCCGGTGGGGGAAAACATTCAGTACTTC
CAVSDPPVGENIQYF